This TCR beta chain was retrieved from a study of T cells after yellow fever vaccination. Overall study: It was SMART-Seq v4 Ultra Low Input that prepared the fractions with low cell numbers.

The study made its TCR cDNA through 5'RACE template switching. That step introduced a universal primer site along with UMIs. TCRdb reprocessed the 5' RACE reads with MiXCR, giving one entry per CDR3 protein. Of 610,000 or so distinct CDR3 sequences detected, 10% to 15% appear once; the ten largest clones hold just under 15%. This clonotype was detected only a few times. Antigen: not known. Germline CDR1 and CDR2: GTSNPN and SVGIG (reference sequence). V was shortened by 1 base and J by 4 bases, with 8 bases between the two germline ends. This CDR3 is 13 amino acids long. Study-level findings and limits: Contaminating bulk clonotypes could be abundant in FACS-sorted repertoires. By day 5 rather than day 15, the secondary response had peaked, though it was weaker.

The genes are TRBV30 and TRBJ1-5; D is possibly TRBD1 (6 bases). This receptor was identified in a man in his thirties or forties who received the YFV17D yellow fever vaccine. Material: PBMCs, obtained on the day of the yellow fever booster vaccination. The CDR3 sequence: CAWSEQGNQPQHF. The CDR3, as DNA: TGTGCCTGGAGTGAACAGGGTAATCAGCCCCAGCATTTT.